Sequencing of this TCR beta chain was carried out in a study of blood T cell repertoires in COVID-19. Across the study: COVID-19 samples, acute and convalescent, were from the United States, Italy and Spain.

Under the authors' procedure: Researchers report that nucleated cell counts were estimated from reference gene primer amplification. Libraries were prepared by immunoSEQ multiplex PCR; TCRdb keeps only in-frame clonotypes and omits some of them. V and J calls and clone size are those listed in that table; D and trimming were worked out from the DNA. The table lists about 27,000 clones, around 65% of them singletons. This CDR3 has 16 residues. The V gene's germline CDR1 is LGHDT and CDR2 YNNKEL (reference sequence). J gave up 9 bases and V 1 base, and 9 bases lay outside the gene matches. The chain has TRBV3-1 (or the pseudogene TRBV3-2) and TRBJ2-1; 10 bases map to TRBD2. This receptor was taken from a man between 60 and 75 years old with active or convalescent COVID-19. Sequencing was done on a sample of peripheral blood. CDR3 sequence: CASSQAGTSEEGEQFF. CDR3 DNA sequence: TGTGCCAGCAGCCAAGCGGGGACTAGCGAAGAGGGTGAGCAGTTCTTC.